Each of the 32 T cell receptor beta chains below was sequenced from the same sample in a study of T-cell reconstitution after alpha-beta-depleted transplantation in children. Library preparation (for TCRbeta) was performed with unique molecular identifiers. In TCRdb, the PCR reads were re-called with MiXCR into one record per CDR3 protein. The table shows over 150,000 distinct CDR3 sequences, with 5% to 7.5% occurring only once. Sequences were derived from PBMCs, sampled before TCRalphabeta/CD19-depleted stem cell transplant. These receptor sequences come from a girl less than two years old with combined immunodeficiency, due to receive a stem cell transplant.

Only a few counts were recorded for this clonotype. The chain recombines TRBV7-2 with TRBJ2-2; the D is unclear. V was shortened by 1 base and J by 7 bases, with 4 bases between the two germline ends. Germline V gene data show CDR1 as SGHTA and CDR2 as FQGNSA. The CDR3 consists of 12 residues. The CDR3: CASSLEVGELFF. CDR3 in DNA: TGTGCCAGCAGCTTAGAGGTCGGGGAGCTGTTTTTT.

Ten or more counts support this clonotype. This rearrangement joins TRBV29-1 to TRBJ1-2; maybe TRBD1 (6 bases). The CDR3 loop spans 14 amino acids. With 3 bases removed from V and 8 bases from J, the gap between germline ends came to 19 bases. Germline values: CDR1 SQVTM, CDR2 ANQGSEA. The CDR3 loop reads CSVETGLGSWGYTF. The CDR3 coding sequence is TGCAGCGTTGAGACAGGACTGGGTTCCTGGGGCTACACCTTC.

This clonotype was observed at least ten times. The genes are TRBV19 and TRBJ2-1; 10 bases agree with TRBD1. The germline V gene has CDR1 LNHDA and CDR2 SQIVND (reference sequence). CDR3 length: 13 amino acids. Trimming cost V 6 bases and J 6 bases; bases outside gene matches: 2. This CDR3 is CASRDRGGNEQFF. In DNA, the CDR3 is TGTGCCAGTAGGGACAGGGGGGGCAATGAGCAGTTCTTC. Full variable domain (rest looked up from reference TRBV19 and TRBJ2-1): DGGITQSPKYLFRKEGQNVTLSCEQNLNHDAMYWYRQDPGQGLRLIYYSQIVNDFQKGDIAEGYSVSREKKESFPLTVTSAQKNPTAFYLCASRDRGGNEQFFGPGTRLTVL.

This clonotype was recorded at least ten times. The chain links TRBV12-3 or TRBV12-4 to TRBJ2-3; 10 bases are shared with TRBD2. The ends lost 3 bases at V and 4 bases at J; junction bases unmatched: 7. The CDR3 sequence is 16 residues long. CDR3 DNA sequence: TGTGCCAGCAGTTTTTGGCTAGCGGGAGTTCCAGATACGCAGTATTTT. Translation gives CASSFWLAGVPDTQYF.

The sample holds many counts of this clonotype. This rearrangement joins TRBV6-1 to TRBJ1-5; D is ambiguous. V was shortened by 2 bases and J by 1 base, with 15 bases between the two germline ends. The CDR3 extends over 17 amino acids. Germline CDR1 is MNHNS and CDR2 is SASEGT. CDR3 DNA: TGTGCCAGCAGTGAAATGCGAGCCCAGGTGAGCAATCAGCCCCAGCATTTT. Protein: CASSEMRAQVSNQPQHF.

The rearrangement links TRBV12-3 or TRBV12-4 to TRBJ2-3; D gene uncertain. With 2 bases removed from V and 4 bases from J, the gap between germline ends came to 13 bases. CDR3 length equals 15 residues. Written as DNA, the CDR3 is TGTGCCAGCAGTTTAATTCCGGGTGGCTCAGATACGCAGTATTTT. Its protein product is CASSLIPGGSDTQYF.

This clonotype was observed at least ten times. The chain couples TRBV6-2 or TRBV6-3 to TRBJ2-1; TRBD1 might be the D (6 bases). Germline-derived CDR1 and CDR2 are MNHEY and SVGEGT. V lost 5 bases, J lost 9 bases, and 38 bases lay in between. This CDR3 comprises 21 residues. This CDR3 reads CASSQHPRQGTITPSWVEQFF. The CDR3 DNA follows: TGTGCCAGCAGTCAGCACCCCCGGCAGGGGACCATCACCCCTAGTTGGGTTGAGCAGTTCTTC.

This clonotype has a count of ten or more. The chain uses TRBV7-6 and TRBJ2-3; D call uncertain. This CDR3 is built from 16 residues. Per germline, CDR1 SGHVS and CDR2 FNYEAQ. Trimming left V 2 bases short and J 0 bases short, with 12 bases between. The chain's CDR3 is CASSLREDTSTDTQYF. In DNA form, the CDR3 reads TGTGCCAGCAGCTTACGCGAAGATACTAGCACAGATACGCAGTATTTT. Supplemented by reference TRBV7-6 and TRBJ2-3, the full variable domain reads GAGVSQSPRYKVTKRGQDVALRCDPISGHVSLYWYRQALGQGPEFLTYFNYEAQQDKSGLPNDRFSAERPEGSISTLTIQRTEQRDSAMYRCASSLREDTSTDTQYFGPGTRLTVL.

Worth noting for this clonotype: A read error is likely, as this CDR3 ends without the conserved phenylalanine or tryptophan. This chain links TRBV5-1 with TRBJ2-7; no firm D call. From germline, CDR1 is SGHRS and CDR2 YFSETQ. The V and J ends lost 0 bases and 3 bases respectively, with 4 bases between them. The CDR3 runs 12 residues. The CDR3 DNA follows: TGCGCCAGCAGCTTGGGGTTCTACGAGCAGTACTAC. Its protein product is CASSLGFYEQYY.

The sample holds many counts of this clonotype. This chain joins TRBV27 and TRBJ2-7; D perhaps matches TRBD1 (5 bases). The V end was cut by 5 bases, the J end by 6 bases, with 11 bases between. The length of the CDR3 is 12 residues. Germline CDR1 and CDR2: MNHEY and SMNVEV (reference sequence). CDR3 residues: CASSPQGFEQYF. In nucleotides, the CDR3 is TGTGCCAGCAGTCCCCAGGGTTTCGAGCAGTACTTC.

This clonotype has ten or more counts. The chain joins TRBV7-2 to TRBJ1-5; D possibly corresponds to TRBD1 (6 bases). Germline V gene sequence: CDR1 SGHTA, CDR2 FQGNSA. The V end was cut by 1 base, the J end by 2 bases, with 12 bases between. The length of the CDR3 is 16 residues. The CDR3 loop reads CASSLVGAWGNQPQHF. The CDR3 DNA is TGTGCCAGCAGCTTAGTGGGGGCATGGGGCAATCAGCCCCAGCATTTT. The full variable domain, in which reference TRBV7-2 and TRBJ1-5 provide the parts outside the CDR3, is GAGVSQSPSNKVTEKGKDVELRCDPISGHTALYWYRQSLGQGLEFLIYFQGNSAPDKSGLPSDRFSAERTGGSVSTLTIQRTQQEDSAVYLCASSLVGAWGNQPQHFGDGTRLSIL.

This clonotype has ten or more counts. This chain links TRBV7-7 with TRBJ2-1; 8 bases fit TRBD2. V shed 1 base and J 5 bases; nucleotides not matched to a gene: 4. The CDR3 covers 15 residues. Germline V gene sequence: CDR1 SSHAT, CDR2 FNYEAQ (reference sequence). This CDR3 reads CASSLGPGGNNEQFF. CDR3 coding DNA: TGTGCCAGCAGCTTAGGACCGGGGGGGAACAATGAGCAGTTCTTC.

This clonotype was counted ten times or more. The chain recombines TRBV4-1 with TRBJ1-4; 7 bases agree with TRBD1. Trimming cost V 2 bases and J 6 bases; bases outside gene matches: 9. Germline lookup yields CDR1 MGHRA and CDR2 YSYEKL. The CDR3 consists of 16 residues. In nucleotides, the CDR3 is TGCGCCAGCAGCCAATGGACAGGCATTCGGGATGAAAAACTGTTTTTT. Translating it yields CASSQWTGIRDEKLFF.

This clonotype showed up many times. CDR3 protein: CASSISGTSGSSTDTQYF. The DNA of the CDR3 is TGCGCCAGCAGCATTTCCGGGACTAGCGGGAGTAGCACAGATACGCAGTATTTT. The J gene is TRBJ2-3, the V gene TRBV5-1, with 14 bases lining up with TRBD2. CDR3 length: 18 residues. Germline CDR1 reads SGHRS; CDR2 reads YFSETQ. V shed 4 bases and J 0 bases; nucleotides not matched to a gene: 7.

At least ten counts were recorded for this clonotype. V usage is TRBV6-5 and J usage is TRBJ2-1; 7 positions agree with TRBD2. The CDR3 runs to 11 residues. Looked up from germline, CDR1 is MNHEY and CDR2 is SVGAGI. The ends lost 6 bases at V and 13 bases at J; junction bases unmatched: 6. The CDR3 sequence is CASRGGLTQFF. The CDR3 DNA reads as TGTGCCAGCAGGGGGGGACTAACTCAGTTCTTC.

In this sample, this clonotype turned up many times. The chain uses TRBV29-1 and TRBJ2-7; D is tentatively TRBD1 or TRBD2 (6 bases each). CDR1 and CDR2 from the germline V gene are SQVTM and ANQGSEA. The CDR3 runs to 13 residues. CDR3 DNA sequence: TGCGGGGGGATCGGACAGTATTCCTACGAGCAGTACTTC. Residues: CGGIGQYSYEQYF.

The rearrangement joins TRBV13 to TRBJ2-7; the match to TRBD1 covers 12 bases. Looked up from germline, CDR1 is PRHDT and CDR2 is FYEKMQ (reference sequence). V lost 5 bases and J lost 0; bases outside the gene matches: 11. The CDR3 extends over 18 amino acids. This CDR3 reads CASSQFGTGGLSSYEQYF. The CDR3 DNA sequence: TGTGCCAGCAGCCAATTCGGGACAGGGGGCCTTAGCTCCTACGAGCAGTACTTC.

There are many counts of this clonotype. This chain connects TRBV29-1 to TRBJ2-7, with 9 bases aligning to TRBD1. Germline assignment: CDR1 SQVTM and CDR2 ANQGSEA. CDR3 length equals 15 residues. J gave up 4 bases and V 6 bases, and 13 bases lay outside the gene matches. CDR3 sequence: CSVMGQGESLYEQYF. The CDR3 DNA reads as TGCAGCGTGATGGGACAGGGCGAATCCCTGTACGAGCAGTACTTC.

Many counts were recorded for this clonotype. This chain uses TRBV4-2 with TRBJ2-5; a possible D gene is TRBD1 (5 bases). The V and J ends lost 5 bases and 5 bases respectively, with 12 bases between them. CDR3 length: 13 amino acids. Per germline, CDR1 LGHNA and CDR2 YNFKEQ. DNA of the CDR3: TGTGCCAGCAGCTGGACACTCACGGAGACCCAGTACTTC. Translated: CASSWTLTETQYF.

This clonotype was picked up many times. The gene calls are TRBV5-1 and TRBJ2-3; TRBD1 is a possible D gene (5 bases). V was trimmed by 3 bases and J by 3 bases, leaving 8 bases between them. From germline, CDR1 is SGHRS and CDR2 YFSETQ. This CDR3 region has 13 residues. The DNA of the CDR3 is TGCGCCAGCAGCTCAGGGCAAACAGATACGCAGTATTTT. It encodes CASSSGQTDTQYF.

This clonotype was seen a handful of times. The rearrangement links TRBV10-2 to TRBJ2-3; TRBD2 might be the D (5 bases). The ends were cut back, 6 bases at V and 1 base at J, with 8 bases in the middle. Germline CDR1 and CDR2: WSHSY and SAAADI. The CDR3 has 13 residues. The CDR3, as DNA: TGCGCCAGCAGGGACGGGGGCACAGATACGCAGTATTTT. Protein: CASRDGGTDTQYF.

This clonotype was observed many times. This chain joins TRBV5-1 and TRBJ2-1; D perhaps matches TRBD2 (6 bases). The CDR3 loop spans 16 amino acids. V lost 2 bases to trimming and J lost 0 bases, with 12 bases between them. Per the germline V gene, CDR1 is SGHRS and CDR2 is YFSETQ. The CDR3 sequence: CASSLLAVSSYNEQFF. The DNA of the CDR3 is TGCGCCAGCAGCTTATTAGCGGTGAGCTCCTACAATGAGCAGTTCTTC.

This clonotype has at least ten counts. The CDR3 nucleotides are TGTGCCAGCAGCTTAGGCGGCCACGGGTACAATGAGCAGTTCTTC. Its translation is CASSLGGHGYNEQFF. The chain links TRBV7-2 to TRBJ2-1, with D unresolved. In germline, CDR1 is SGHTA, CDR2 FQGNSA. The CDR3 sequence is 15 residues long. Trimming left V 1 base short and J 4 bases short, with 11 bases between. Filled out from reference TRBV7-2 and TRBJ2-1, the complete variable domain reads GAGVSQSPSNKVTEKGKDVELRCDPISGHTALYWYRQSLGQGLEFLIYFQGNSAPDKSGLPSDRFSAERTGGSVSTLTIQRTQQEDSAVYLCASSLGGHGYNEQFFGPGTRLTVL.

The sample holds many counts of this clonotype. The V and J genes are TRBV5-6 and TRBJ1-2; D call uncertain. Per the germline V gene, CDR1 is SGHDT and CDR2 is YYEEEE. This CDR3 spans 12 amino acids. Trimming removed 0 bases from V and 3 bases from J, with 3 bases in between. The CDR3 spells CASSLDDYGYTF. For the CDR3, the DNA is TGTGCCAGCAGCTTGGATGACTATGGCTACACCTTC.

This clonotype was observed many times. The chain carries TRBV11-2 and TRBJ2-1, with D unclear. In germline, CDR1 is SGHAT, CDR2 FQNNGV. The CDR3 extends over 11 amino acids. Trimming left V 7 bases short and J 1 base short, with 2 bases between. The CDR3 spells CASKSYNEQFF. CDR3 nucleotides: TGTGCCAGCAAGTCCTACAATGAGCAGTTCTTC. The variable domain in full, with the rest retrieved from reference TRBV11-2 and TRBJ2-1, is EAGVAQSPRYKIIEKRQSVAFWCNPISGHATLYWYQQILGQGPKLLIQFQNNGVVDDSQLPKDRFSAERLKGVDSTLKIQPAKLEDSAVYLCASKSYNEQFFGPGTRLTVL.

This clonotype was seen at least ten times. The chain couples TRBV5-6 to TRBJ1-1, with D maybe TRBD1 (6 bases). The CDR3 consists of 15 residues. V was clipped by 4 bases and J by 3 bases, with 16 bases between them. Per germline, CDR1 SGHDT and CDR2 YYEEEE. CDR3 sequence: CASSQPEGVYTEAFF. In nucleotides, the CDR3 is TGTGCCAGCAGCCAACCGGAGGGGGTCTACACTGAAGCTTTCTTT.

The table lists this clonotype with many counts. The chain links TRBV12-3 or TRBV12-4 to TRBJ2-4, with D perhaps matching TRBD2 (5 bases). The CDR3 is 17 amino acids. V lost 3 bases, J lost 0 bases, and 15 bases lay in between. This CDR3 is CASSLTGEKLAKNIQYF. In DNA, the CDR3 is TGTGCCAGCAGTTTGACTGGGGAGAAGCTAGCCAAAAACATTCAGTACTTC.

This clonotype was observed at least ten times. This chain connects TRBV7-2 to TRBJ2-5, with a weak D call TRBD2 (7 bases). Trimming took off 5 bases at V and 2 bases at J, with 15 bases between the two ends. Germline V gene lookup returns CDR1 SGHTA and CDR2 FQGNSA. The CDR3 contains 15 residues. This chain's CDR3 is CASSEGGGTQETQYF. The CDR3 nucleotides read TGTGCCAGCAGCGAGGGGGGGGGCACGCAAGAGACCCAGTACTTC.

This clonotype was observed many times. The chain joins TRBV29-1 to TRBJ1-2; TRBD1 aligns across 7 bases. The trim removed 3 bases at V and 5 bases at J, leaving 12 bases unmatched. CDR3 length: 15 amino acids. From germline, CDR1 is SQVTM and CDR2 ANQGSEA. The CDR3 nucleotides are TGCAGCGTTGAGAAGTTGTCCGGGACAGCTTATGGCTACACCTTC. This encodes CSVEKLSGTAYGYTF.

As DNA, the CDR3 is TGTGCCAGCAGCGTAGCCGTCCTAGCGGTTCCCAATGAGCAGTTCTTC. Protein product: CASSVAVLAVPNEQFF. The rearrangement links TRBV9 to TRBJ2-1; 7 bases match TRBD2. Germline V gene data show CDR1 as SGDLS and CDR2 as YYNGEE. Unmatched junction bases numbered 9, after V lost 0 bases and J lost 6 bases. The CDR3 loop spans 16 amino acids. Variable domain in full (rest from reference TRBV9 and TRBJ2-1): DSGVTQTPKHLITATGQRVTLRCSPRSGDLSVYWYQQSLDQGLQFLIQYYNGEERAKGNILERFSAQQFPDLHSELNLSSLELGDSALYFCASSVAVLAVPNEQFFGPGTRLTVL.

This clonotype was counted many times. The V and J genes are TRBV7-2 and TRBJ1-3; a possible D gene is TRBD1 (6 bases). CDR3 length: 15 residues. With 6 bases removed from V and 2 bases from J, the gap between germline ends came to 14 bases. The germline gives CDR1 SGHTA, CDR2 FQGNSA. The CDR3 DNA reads TGTGCCAGCAGTGAAACAGGGAGTCCTGGAAACACCATATATTTT. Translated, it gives CASSETGSPGNTIYF.

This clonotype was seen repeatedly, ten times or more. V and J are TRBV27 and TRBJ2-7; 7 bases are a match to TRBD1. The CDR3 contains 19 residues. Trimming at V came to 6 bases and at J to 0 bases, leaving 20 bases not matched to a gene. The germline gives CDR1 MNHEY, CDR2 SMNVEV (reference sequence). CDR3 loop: CASSPRDSWAVGFSYEQYF. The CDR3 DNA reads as TGTGCCAGCAGCCCCCGGGACAGTTGGGCCGTGGGGTTCTCCTACGAGCAGTACTTC.